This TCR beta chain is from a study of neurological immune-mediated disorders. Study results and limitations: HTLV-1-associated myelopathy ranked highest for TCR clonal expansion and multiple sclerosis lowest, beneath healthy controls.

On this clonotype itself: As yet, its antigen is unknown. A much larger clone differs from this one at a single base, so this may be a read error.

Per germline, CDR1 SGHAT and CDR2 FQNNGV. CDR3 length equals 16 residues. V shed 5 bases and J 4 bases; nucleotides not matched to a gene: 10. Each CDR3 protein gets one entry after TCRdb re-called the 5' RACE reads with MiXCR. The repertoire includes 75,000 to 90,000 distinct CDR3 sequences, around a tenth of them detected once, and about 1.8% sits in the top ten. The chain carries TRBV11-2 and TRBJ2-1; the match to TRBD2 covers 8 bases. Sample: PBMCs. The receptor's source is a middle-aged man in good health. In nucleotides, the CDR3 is TGTGCCAGCAGCCCGCCCTGGACTAGCCGATACAATGAGCAGTTCTTC. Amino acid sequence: CASSPPWTSRYNEQFF.